These T cell receptor beta chains were read from a single sample in a study of Ad26.COV2.S vaccination and SARS-CoV-2 variants. Sequenced by immunoSEQ multiplex PCR; TCRdb stores in-frame clones only, minus some. The sample gives roughly 500,000 clones, 70% to 90% of which show up once; around 13% is in the top ten. Sequencing used peripheral blood, obtained in a trial of Ad26.COV2.S vaccine versus placebo. Source of these receptors: a person aged 18-60 years who received the Ad26.COV2.S COVID-19 vaccine or a placebo. CDR3s include the opening cysteine and the closing phenylalanine or tryptophan. A D gene is named only where the DNA matches it firmly. Clone size is not always given. Where it is, it says once, few, many or a class for expanded clones.

TRBJ2-3	NA	TRBD2	TRBV5-5	TGTGCCAGCAGAGGACTAGCGGAAAGCACAGATACGCAGTATTTT	CASRGLAESTDTQYF
TRBJ2-5	NA	TRBD2	TRBV5-8	TGTGCCAGCAGCTCCGGACTAGCGGGAGGAGAGACCCAGTACTTC	CASSSGLAGGETQYF
TRBJ1-6	once	NA	TRBV11-2	TGTGCCAGCAGCTTATCGGATAGCGAAAATTCACCCCTCCACTTT	CASSLSDSENSPLHF
TRBJ1-3	NA	NA	TRBV6-5	TGTGCCACTCAGGCCTCCTCTGGAAACACCATATATTTT	CATQASSGNTIYF
TRBJ1-1	few	NA	TRBV5-4	TGTGCCAGCAGCTTGCCCGAGAAAGTCACTGAAGCTTTCTTT	CASSLPEKVTEAFF
TRBJ2-1	NA	NA	TRBV27	TGTGCCAGCAGTGGCTTGGGCAGGAATGAGCAGTTCTTC	CASSGLGRNEQFF
TRBJ2-5	NA	TRBD2	TRBV5-1	TGCGCCAGCAGCTTGGGCCTTCGGGCTAGCGGGAGAGCGAAACAAGAGACCCAGTACTTC	CASSLGLRASGRAKQETQYF
TRBJ2-3	NA	NA	TRBV3-1/TRBV3-2	TGTGCCAGCAGCCAAGATCCCGGGAGCACAGATACGCAGTATTTT	CASSQDPGSTDTQYF
TRBJ2-1	NA	NA	TRBV12-3/TRBV12-4	TGTGCCAGCAGTTTTTTAGACAATGAGCAGTTCTTC	CASSFLDNEQFF
TRBJ2-4	NA	NA	TRBV4-2	TGTGCCAGCAGCCCCAAAAGGGGCAGGGTGGTGGACATTCAGTACTTC	CASSPKRGRVVDIQYF
TRBJ2-3	NA	TRBD1	TRBV5-5	TGTGCCAGCAGCACCCCGACAGGGGGGAGCACAGATACGCAGTATTTT	CASSTPTGGSTDTQYF
TRBJ2-7	NA	TRBD2	TRBV28	TGTGCCAGCAGAGCGGGGGGGAGCTCCTACGAGCAGTACTTC	CASRAGGSSYEQYF
TRBJ1-6	few	NA	TRBV27	TGTGCCAGCAGTTTATCGGACAGCCTAGGCTCACCCCTCCACTTT	CASSLSDSLGSPLHF
TRBJ2-3	once	NA	TRBV4-2	TGTGCCAGCAGCCGGGCAAGCACAGATACGCAGTATTTT	CASSRASTDTQYF
TRBJ2-1	once	NA	TRBV25-1	TGTGCCAGCAGTGGGGGGGAGGCGCTCCTTCGGCATGAGCAGTTCTTC	CASSGGEALLRHEQFF
TRBJ1-1	many	TRBD1	TRBV7-9	TGTGCCAGCAGCAGCCGGGACAGGGGTTTGTTGGAAGCTTTCTTT	CASSSRDRGLLEAFF
TRBJ1-1	NA	NA	TRBV2	TGTGCCAGCAGCGGGGGGAGGGAGGCTGAAGCTTTCTTT	CASSGGREAEAFF
TRBJ1-6	NA	NA	TRBV2	TGTGCCAGCAGCCCCGGACAGTATTTTAATTCACCCCTCCACTTT	CASSPGQYFNSPLHF
TRBJ1-2	NA	TRBD1	TRBV28	TGTGCCAGCAGTTTATCCCCCGGGACAGGGATTCGAGGCTACACCTTC	CASSLSPGTGIRGYTF
TRBJ2-7	NA	NA	TRBV7-9	TGTGCCAGCAGCTCCCCTAAGGGGGGAGACAGCGTCTACGAGCAGTACTTC	CASSSPKGGDSVYEQYF
TRBJ2-3	NA	NA	TRBV6-4	TGTGCCAGCAGTGACTTCCCTCGGACAGATACGCAGTATTTT	CASSDFPRTDTQYF
TRBJ1-1	NA	TRBD1	TRBV7-9	TGTGCCAGCAGTTCGGGGACAGGGGGCGTCGAAGCTTTCTTT	CASSSGTGGVEAFF
TRBJ2-7	NA	NA	TRBV27	TGTGCCAGCAGTTCTTTAGCGGACGGGGGGCAGTACTTC	CASSSLADGGQYF
TRBJ2-2	NA	TRBD2	TRBV5-1	TGCGCCAGCAGCCGGGATAGCGGGAGTTTAGCGTCCGGGGAGCTGTTTTTT	CASSRDSGSLASGELFF
TRBJ2-1	once	TRBD2	TRBV3-1/TRBV3-2	TGTGCCAGCAGCCCCCTTGCGGGAGGGTCCCTTACGGGCAATGAGCAGTTCTTC	CASSPLAGGSLTGNEQFF
TRBJ1-1	NA	TRBD1	TRBV10-3	TGTGCCATCAGTGAGTTTGGACAGGGCACTGAAGCTTTCTTT	CAISEFGQGTEAFF
TRBJ1-5	NA	NA	TRBV3-1/TRBV3-2	TGTGCCAGCAGCCAAGGGGAAGGGCAGCCCCAGCATTTT	CASSQGEGQPQHF
TRBJ2-7	once	NA	TRBV7-9	TGTGCCAGCTCGGGGGGCGGAGGGAGCTCCTACGAGCAGTACTTC	CASSGGGGSSYEQYF
TRBJ2-3	NA	NA	TRBV2	TGTGCCAGCAAGGTAGGTCCCTCCACAGATACGCAGTATTTT	CASKVGPSTDTQYF
TRBJ2-5	NA	NA	TRBV19	TGTGCCAGTAGTGTCAGGGTAGGAGGGGAGACCCAGTACTTC	CASSVRVGGETQYF
TRBJ2-7	NA	NA	TRBV19	TGTGCCAGTAGCCCGGGACAACCCTACGAGCAGTACTTC	CASSPGQPYEQYF
TRBJ2-2	NA	TRBD1	TRBV30	TGTGCCTGGAGTACCCGGGACAGCCTCTACGGGGAGCTGTTTTTT	CAWSTRDSLYGELFF
TRBJ1-2	NA	TRBD1	TRBV2	TGTGCCAGCAGGGGGACAGCCCAAATTAACTATGGCTACACCTTC	CASRGTAQINYGYTF
TRBJ1-5	once	NA	TRBV4-3	TGCGCCAGCAGCCAGGATTGGGGCAATCAGCCCCAGCATTTT	CASSQDWGNQPQHF
TRBJ2-7	few	NA	TRBV5-1	TGCGCCAGCAGCTTGGGAGTGATACAGGAGCAGTACTTC	CASSLGVIQEQYF
TRBJ1-3	NA	NA	TRBV18	TGTGCCAGCTCACCACCGGGAGTACGAATCCGGCGGTCTGGAAACACCATATATTTT	CASSPPGVRIRRSGNTIYF
TRBJ2-5	NA	TRBD1	TRBV28	TGTGCCAGCAGTTCAAGGACAGGGCTCCAAGAGACCCAGTACTTC	CASSSRTGLQETQYF
TRBJ2-2	once	TRBD1	TRBV6-5	TGTGCCAGCATCTCCGGGACAGGATCCACCGGGGAGCTGTTTTTT	CASISGTGSTGELFF
TRBJ2-1	NA	NA	TRBV7-2	TGTGCCAGCAGCTCGGTCCCTAACAATGAGCAGTTCTTC	CASSSVPNNEQFF
TRBJ2-6	NA	NA	TRBV7-3	TGTGCCAGCAGCCAAAGCTCTGGGGCCAACGTCCTGACTTTC	CASSQSSGANVLTF
TRBJ2-7	NA	TRBD1	TRBV7-3	TGTGCCAGCAGCTTCAGACAGGGCTACGAGCAGTACTTC	CASSFRQGYEQYF
TRBJ1-1	NA	NA	TRBV27	TGTGCCAGCAGTTTATCGACAGGCGCGAACACTGAAGCTTTCTTT	CASSLSTGANTEAFF
TRBJ2-1	few	NA	TRBV7-8	TGTGCCAGCAGCCCCGGTGACAGTTACAATGAGCAGTTCTTC	CASSPGDSYNEQFF
TRBJ2-7	NA	TRBD1	TRBV4-2	TGTGCCAGCAGCCACCTGGAGGGGGGACGGGACAGGTACGAGCAGTACTTC	CASSHLEGGRDRYEQYF
TRBJ2-2	NA	NA	TRBV4-3	TGCGCCAGCAGCCATCCGATGGGGGGGAACACCGGGGAGCTGTTTTTT	CASSHPMGGNTGELFF
TRBJ1-5	NA	TRBD1	TRBV7-6	TGTGCCAGCAGCTTAGAGACAGGGGGCAATCAGCCCCAGCATTTT	CASSLETGGNQPQHF
TRBJ1-5	NA	TRBD1	TRBV6-5	TGTGCCAGCGCCGGACAGGGTCAGACACAGCCCCAGCATTTT	CASAGQGQTQPQHF
TRBJ1-1	NA	TRBD1	TRBV5-1	TGCGCCAGCAACTCCGGGACAGGGGCGCGGTCTTCTGAAGCTTTCTTT	CASNSGTGARSSEAFF
TRBJ2-7	NA	TRBD1	TRBV7-2	TGTGCCAGCAGCTTAGCGCTAAACAGGGGGAGCTCCTACGAGCAGTACTTC	CASSLALNRGSSYEQYF
TRBJ2-1	NA	TRBD2	TRBV7-4	TGTGCCAGCAGCTTAGTAGGGCGGGAGGGCCCGGGCCAGCACCCTGAGCAGTTCTTC	CASSLVGREGPGQHPEQFF
TRBJ2-5	NA	NA	TRBV28	TGTGCCAGCAGTCCAGACGGGAAGAGGGCCCAGTACTTC	CASSPDGKRAQYF
TRBJ1-4	NA	NA	TRBV28	TGTGCCAGCAGTCCGCTGACAACAACTAATGAAAAACTGTTTTTT	CASSPLTTTNEKLFF
TRBJ1-2	NA	NA	TRBV28	TGTGCCAGCAGTTTCACGGACAGAATTTATGGCTACACCTTC	CASSFTDRIYGYTF
TRBJ2-5	NA	NA	TRBV9	TGTGCCAGCAGTCAAGGCCTAAACCCCGCGGCCCAGTACTTC	CASSQGLNPAAQYF
TRBJ1-2	few	NA	TRBV20-1	TGCAGTGCCCATGCGTCCTATGGCTACACCTTC	CSAHASYGYTF